This T cell receptor (beta chain) was captured by sequencing in a study of control samples from healthy donors and cancer patients. Germline V gene lookup returns CDR1 SGHTA and CDR2 FQGNSA. The CDR3 covers 14 residues. With 4 bases clipped from V and 4 bases from J, the junction kept 6 bases outside the gene matches. Method: immunoSEQ multiplex PCR; TCRdb's copy keeps in-frame clones and lacks some. The sample holds roughly 94,000 clones, 84% seen once. The receptor was isolated from a man in his 70s with lung cancer. The chain employs TRBV7-2 and TRBJ1-2; 7 nucleotides line up with TRBD1. The sequenced sample was PBMCs. The DNA for the CDR3 is TGTGCCAGCAGCTACATACAGGGGATCTATGGCTACACCTTC. It is translated as CASSYIQGIYGYTF.